The T cell receptor (beta chain) described here comes from a study of shared clonotypes between healthy human individuals (dated by TCRdb to about 2020). Regarding the complete study: A few men and a couple of women, aged 18 to 49 years, made up the cohort. For each donor, CD4 naive and CD4 memory were each given three plates, CD8 naive was given two plates, and CD8 memory was given one plate. Blood TCR repertoires of about five healthy adults were deeply sequenced to estimate repertoire size and the extent of clonotype sharing between individuals. To increase sequencing depth and limit assay-specific biases, TCR repertoire library preparation and sequencing were carried out by different laboratories using diverse techniques. Leukapheresis yielded between about 0.85 and 9.5 billion PBMCs per donor.

Comments on this clone: Its specific antigen is unknown. Per-nucleotide qualities are absent, and no much larger clonotype sits a single base away.

Here is what the overall study found, with its caveats: Sampling was restricted to blood, and TCR repertoires in tissues likely differ from the TCR repertoires found in blood. The small number of donors limited the genetic and exposure-history diversity represented. Based on pairwise subsampling, the degree of clonotype sharing among donors was expected to be affected by sequencing depth. Larger estimated clonotype richness was generally found for naive subsets than for memory subsets. Even with the large sequencing depth, rarefaction of the sorted-subset datasets indicated that sequencing was incomplete. Sharing across several donors was observed for around 4.8% of naive CD4, over 3% of naive CD8, roughly 2.4% of memory CD4, and approximately 0.41% of memory CD8 clonotypes. Compared with non-shared clonotypes, the clonotypes found in all four sorted-subset donors had higher generation probabilities.

TCR CDR3 regions were amplified from genomic DNA by multiplex PCR using the deep immunoSEQ assay. For each cell subset, the extracted genomic DNA was distributed evenly across all wells of several immunoSEQ 96-well plates, and each plate served as one replicate. For sorted subsets, each replicate PCR was loaded with 200 ng genomic DNA, equivalent to about 30,000 T cell genomes. Purified libraries were quantified with a Qubit 3.0 fluorometer, sized on a Bioanalyzer 2100, and re-quantified with the KAPA Library Quantification kit. Every immunoSEQ 96-well plate was sequenced on a separate single-read 150-cycle Illumina NextSeq 550 flow cell. The authors processed their data as follows. Because the immunoSEQ output included only junctional sequences and no quality scores, the filtering could not be the same as the filtering used for full-length reads. To assign V/J genes and CDR3, sequences were annotated using PyIR, a Python wrapper for IgBLAST v1.9, with IMGT germline references. Any read was removed if the V/J assignment was weak (E-value above 1e-6), the CDR3 was missing, or the read contained stop codons, out-of-frame junctions, or ambiguous translated residues. V3J clonotypes were defined as sequences sharing the same inferred V gene, J gene, and CDR3 amino acid sequence. The percentage overlap between two repertoires was calculated by dividing the number of shared unique clonotypes by the size of the smaller repertoire. Richness of each repertoire was evaluated using RTK rarefaction, the Chao1 estimator, and Recon v2.1 estimates of unobserved clonotypes. OLGA was used to compute generation probabilities for all TCRbeta clonotypes that the gDNA method yielded from a few donors. TCRdb holds this immuneACCESS table with in-frame rearrangements only. Some clones are missing; in checked studies, unresolved V genes explain under half, and the rest has no known cause. V and J calls and clone size are given by that table; D and trimming were obtained from the DNA. Counted in this sample were roughly 1.4 million clones; about 98.5% of them appeared once. Roughly 0.36% of the sample is held by the ten biggest clonotypes.

Donors were healthy HIV-negative adults with no recently reported acute infections or vaccinations. All donors were Caucasian adults living in Nashville, Tennessee, USA. CD4+ T cells were enriched through magnetic negative selection, after which naive cells were positively selected on CD45RA and the remaining negative fraction served as the memory subset. Blood was collected by leukapheresis, and PBMCs were isolated by Ficoll-Histopaque density gradient centrifugation and then cryopreserved in liquid nitrogen vapor phase. Analytical flow cytometry was used to check the purity and quantity of every magnetically sorted T cell population. From each sorted fraction, genomic DNA was isolated and quantified by UV absorbance on a Nanodrop 2000c. The TCR was taken from a man aged 25 to 45 in good health. The sample was naive CD4+ T cells sorted from blood. The cell subset or site tag for this specimen amounts to: CD45RA+ positively selected.

The sequenced DNA: TGTGCCAGCAGTTACTCCCCCCGGGGACAGAAAATCTACGAGCAGTACTTC. Translated, this gives CASSYSPRGQKIYEQYF. Recombination linked TRBV27 to TRBJ2-7; 7 bases in the junction line up with TRBD1. The germline V and J ends show losses of 4 bases and 3 bases respectively, and no gene match explains 15 bases of the junction. CDR1 and CDR2 are read off the germline V gene (reference sequence) as MNHEY and SMNVEV. The CDR3 has 17 amino acids, counting the end cysteine and phenylalanine. Only the CDR3 region is kept as DNA, spanning 51 bases read in frame from base 1.